This T cell receptor (beta chain) emerged from a study of blood T cell repertoires in COVID-19. As for the study in general: From the United States, Italy and Spain came samples of acute and convalescent COVID-19. The cDNA or gDNA used as material had been derived from T cells, B-cell-depleted T cells, or PBMCs.

V lost 3 bases and J lost 5, with 16 bases in between. Per the germline V gene, CDR1 is LNHDA and CDR2 is SQIVND (reference sequence). CDR3 length: 16 residues. Per the original methods: Amplification with reference gene primers provided the estimates of nucleated cell counts. TCRdb's copy holds only in-frame clones and misses some; the assay was immunoSEQ multiplex PCR. V and J calls and clone size are copied from that table; D and trimming were computed from the DNA. The sample lists more than 80,000 clones, around nine tenths occurring once. What was sequenced was peripheral blood. This chain joins TRBV19 and TRBJ1-4; D is possibly TRBD1 (6 bases). The clonotype was recovered from a man at least 80 years old with acute or convalescent COVID-19. DNA for the CDR3: TGTGCCAGTAGTATGCAAGGGCGCGGGGGCAATGAAAAACTGTTTTTT. Amino acid sequence: CASSMQGRGGNEKLFF.